These 26 T cell receptor beta chains were all obtained from the same sample, sequenced in a study of blood T cell repertoires in COVID-19 (dated by TCRdb to the early 2020s). Library preparation employed the immunoSEQ multiplex PCR assay. TCRdb carries this immuneACCESS record with in-frame sequences only. Its versions omit some clonotypes, under half of them owing to an unresolved V gene in the studies checked, with the rest unexplained. In this sample the table shows around 67,000 clones, around 90% of which occur a single time. The ten largest account for around 2% of the sample. Sequenced input: peripheral blood. The source is a woman over 75 with active or convalescent COVID-19.

The chain joins TRBV5-4 to TRBJ1-1; D call uncertain. The germline gives CDR1 SGHNT, CDR2 YYREEE (reference sequence). Trimming cost V 0 bases and J 1 base, with 10 bases left between them. This CDR3 comprises 15 residues. CDR3 DNA: TGTGCCAGCAGCTTGGTGGGCGGGAAGAACACTGAAGCTTTCTTT. Its protein is CASSLVGGKNTEAFF.

The genes are TRBV10-3 and TRBJ2-7, with 9 positions matching TRBD1. With 4 bases clipped from V and 5 bases from J, the junction kept 12 bases outside the gene matches. The CDR3 spans 16 residues. Per germline, CDR1 ENHRY and CDR2 SYGVKD. The CDR3 bases are TGTGCCATCAGTGGGGGAAGGACAGGGGTATTAGACGAGCAGTACTTC. Residues: CAISGGRTGVLDEQYF.

The chain carries TRBV2 and TRBJ1-4; maybe TRBD1 (6 bases). There are 14 residues in the CDR3. Trimming removed 8 bases at V and 5 bases at J, with 15 bases between. Germline CDR1 reads SNHLY; CDR2 reads FYNNEI. CDR3 DNA sequence: TGTGCCAGCGTAAAAAGGGGGGGAAATGAAAAACTGTTTTTT. Translating it yields CASVKRGGNEKLFF.

This chain links TRBV29-1 with TRBJ2-3; maybe TRBD1 (5 bases). The CDR3 covers 13 residues. The ends were cut back, 6 bases at V and 2 bases at J, with 12 bases in the middle. Germline loops: CDR1 SQVTM, CDR2 ANQGSEA. The CDR3 region is CSVGKDNTDTQYF. CDR3 DNA sequence: TGCAGCGTCGGAAAGGACAACACAGATACGCAGTATTTT.

The V and J genes are TRBV18 and TRBJ1-3, with a possible D match to TRBD1 (6 bases). In germline, CDR1 is KGHSH, CDR2 LQKENI. This CDR3 has 17 residues. The germline V and J ends were trimmed by 3 bases and 2 bases, with 17 bases remaining between them. The chain's CDR3 is CASSPSSTGLAGNTIYF. CDR3 nucleotide sequence: TGTGCCAGCTCACCGAGCTCCACAGGGTTAGCTGGAAACACCATATATTTT.

The rearrangement links TRBV27 to TRBJ2-2, with 7 bases identical to TRBD2. Germline trimming cut 2 bases from V and 6 bases from J; bases unmatched to any gene: 6. CDR1 is MNHEY and CDR2 is SMNVEV in the germline V gene (reference sequence). The CDR3 totals 15 residues. In nucleotides, the CDR3 is TGTGCCAGCAGTTTAAAATGGGGACTACCCGGGGAGCTGTTTTTT. Protein sequence: CASSLKWGLPGELFF.

The CDR3 nucleotides are TGTGCCAGCAGCTCACCAGCCCCAGGGACCCAGTACTTC. It yields the protein CASSSPAPGTQYF. The chain joins TRBV2 to TRBJ2-5, with D uncertain. The CDR3 totals 13 residues. The V and J ends lost 6 bases and 7 bases respectively, with 15 bases between them. CDR1 is SNHLY and CDR2 is FYNNEI in the germline V gene.

The chain uses TRBV7-2 and TRBJ2-7, with TRBD2 identical over 8 bases. CDR3 size: 13 residues. CDR1 SGHTA and CDR2 FQGNSA come from the germline V gene. V shed 2 bases and J 6 bases; nucleotides not matched to a gene: 3. The CDR3: CASSLSSGGEQYF. The CDR3 DNA sequence: TGTGCCAGCAGCTTATCGAGCGGGGGCGAGCAGTACTTC.

The V gene is TRBV18, the J gene TRBJ2-6, with 8 bases aligning to TRBD2. Germline CDR1 and CDR2: KGHSH and LQKENI. The CDR3 has 16 amino acids. Trimming removed 5 bases from V and 0 bases from J; junction bases left unmatched: 3. Here the CDR3 reads CASSTGGGSGANVLTF. Written as DNA, the CDR3 is TGTGCCAGCTCAACGGGAGGGGGCTCTGGGGCCAACGTCCTGACTTTC.

The chain couples TRBV3-1 (or the pseudogene TRBV3-2) to TRBJ2-4; possible D gene TRBD1, 6 bases. V lost 5 bases and J 6 bases, leaving 14 bases between the germline ends. Germline V gene data show CDR1 as LGHDT and CDR2 as YNNKEL (reference sequence). The CDR3 has 14 amino acids. CDR3 nucleotide sequence: TGTGCCAGCAGCTTCAGGGGAACGTTAAACATTCAGTACTTC. The encoded protein is CASSFRGTLNIQYF.

The chain recombines TRBV28 with TRBJ1-2; D ambiguous. The CDR3 runs 13 residues. Trimming stripped 6 bases from V and 2 bases from J, with 10 bases between. CDR1 MDHEN and CDR2 SYDVKM come from the germline V gene. CDR3 sequence (DNA): TGTGCCAGCAGAATTGGAGGGAACTATGGCTACACCTTC. Amino acids: CASRIGGNYGYTF.

The chain employs TRBV7-9 and TRBJ2-7; 10 nucleotides agree with TRBD1. Germline V gene sequence: CDR1 SEHNR, CDR2 FQNEAQ (reference sequence). The CDR3 runs 14 residues. The J segment lost 6 bases and the V segment lost 1 base, leaving 3 bases of the junction unmatched. CDR3 in DNA: TGTGCCAGCAGCTTAGTGACAGGGGGCGGCGAGCAGTACTTC. Encoded protein: CASSLVTGGGEQYF. The variable domain in full, completed from reference TRBV7-9 and TRBJ2-7, reads DTGVSQNPRHKITKRGQNVTFRCDPISEHNRLYWYRQTLGQGPEFLTYFQNEAQLEKSRLLSDRFSAERPKGSFSTLEIQRTEQGDSAMYLCASSLVTGGGEQYFGPGTRLTVT.

J is TRBJ1-2 and V is TRBV5-1; 9 nucleotides match TRBD1. The germline V gene has CDR1 SGHRS and CDR2 YFSETQ. This CDR3 has 16 amino acids. V was clipped by 3 bases and J by 6 bases; unmatched bases: 12. CDR3 sequence (DNA): TGCGCCAGCAGCTGGGACCACCGGGACAGGGTACATGGCTACACCTTC. Residues: CASSWDHRDRVHGYTF.

The V call is TRBV7-6, the J call TRBJ1-1, with 8 bases matching TRBD1. This CDR3 spans 16 amino acids. Germline V CDR1 and CDR2: SGHVS, FNYEAQ. The ends lost 3 bases at V and 4 bases at J; junction bases unmatched: 10. CDR3 DNA sequence: TGTGCCAGCAGCTTGGCCCGGCAGGGGGCCGGCACTGAAGCTTTCTTT. This sequence encodes CASSLARQGAGTEAFF.

The chain has TRBV6-1 and TRBJ1-2, with 8 positions matching TRBD1. The CDR3 runs to 14 residues. V lost 3 bases, J lost 0 bases, and 0 bases stayed unmatched. CDR1 is MNHNS, CDR2 SASEGT, per germline. In DNA, the CDR3 is TGTGCCAGCAGTGAGGACAGGGCTAACTATGGCTACACCTTC. Residues: CASSEDRANYGYTF.

The chain employs TRBV19 and TRBJ1-1; maybe TRBD1 (6 bases). In germline, CDR1 is LNHDA, CDR2 SQIVND (reference sequence). The CDR3 has 13 residues. The V end lost 6 bases, the J end lost 0 bases, and 8 bases lay between the germline ends. The CDR3 sequence: CASRRTVNTEAFF. The CDR3 nucleotides read TGTGCCAGTAGGAGGACAGTGAACACTGAAGCTTTCTTT.

This clone showed up just once. The chain is built from TRBV6-5 and TRBJ1-2, with D possibly TRBD1 on 6 matching bases. Germline lookup yields CDR1 MNHEY and CDR2 SVGAGI. Trimming took 2 bases from V and 6 from J, leaving 10 bases between them. The length of the CDR3 is 13 residues. The CDR3 is CASSYLRGNGYTF. In DNA form, the CDR3 reads TGTGCCAGCAGTTACCTAAGGGGGAATGGCTACACCTTC.

This clone was detected a few times. This chain links TRBV27 with TRBJ2-5; possible D gene TRBD2, 6 bases. The CDR3 spans 16 residues. Per the germline V gene, CDR1 is MNHEY and CDR2 is SMNVEV (reference sequence). V was clipped by 4 bases and J by 1 base, with 16 bases between them. Here the CDR3 DNA reads TGTGCCAGCAGTTCCCGTCGGCAGGGAGGCCAAGAGACCCAGTACTTC. Protein: CASSSRRQGGQETQYF.

This chain uses TRBV19 with TRBJ2-2; 9 positions agree with TRBD1. Germline-derived CDR1 and CDR2 are LNHDA and SQIVND (reference sequence). Trimming cost V 7 bases and J 5 bases; bases outside gene matches: 8. The CDR3 contains 15 residues. CDR3 DNA sequence: TGTGCCAGTACCCAACGACAGGGGGAAACCGGGGAGCTGTTTTTT. Protein sequence: CASTQRQGETGELFF.

V usage is TRBV3-1 (or the pseudogene TRBV3-2) and J usage is TRBJ2-3; 8 bases match TRBD1. CDR1 and CDR2 (germline): LGHDT, YNNKEL (reference sequence). The V segment lost 4 bases and the J segment 6 bases; nucleotides outside the gene matches: 3. The CDR3 sequence is 13 residues long. The CDR3 nucleotides are TGTGCCAGCAGCCTATGGACAGGGGATACGCAGTATTTT. It yields the protein CASSLWTGDTQYF.

This chain connects TRBV10-3 to TRBJ1-1; D unclear. Germline values: CDR1 ENHRY, CDR2 SYGVKD. The CDR3 length is 11 residues. The ends were cut back, 8 bases at V and 0 bases at J, with 4 bases in the middle. Here the CDR3 reads CAIEVNTEAFF. The CDR3 DNA sequence: TGTGCCATCGAGGTGAACACTGAAGCTTTCTTT.

The V call is TRBV5-1, the J call TRBJ2-3; maybe TRBD1 (6 bases). Trimming left V 4 bases short and J 0 bases short, with 9 bases between. The CDR3 sequence is 14 residues long. Germline V gives CDR1 SGHRS, CDR2 YFSETQ. As DNA, the CDR3 is TGCGCCAGCAGCCTGGACAGTAGCACAGATACGCAGTATTTT. Amino acids: CASSLDSSTDTQYF.

The chain joins TRBV5-5 to TRBJ1-1; TRBD1 agrees at 7 bases. V trimming: 4 bases; J trimming: 1 base; junction bases outside the gene matches: 13. Germline CDR1 SGHKS, CDR2 YYEKEE (reference sequence). The CDR3 is made up of 17 amino acids. CDR3 nucleotide sequence: TGTGCCAGCAGCCAAATAGACCGACAGGGACCGAACACTGAAGCTTTCTTT. It yields the protein CASSQIDRQGPNTEAFF.

This clone has only one observation. V is TRBV27 and J is TRBJ1-2, with unresolved D. Germline V CDR1 and CDR2: MNHEY, SMNVEV (reference sequence). Trimming took off 1 base at V and 4 bases at J, with 7 bases between the two ends. CDR3 size: 13 residues. CDR3 protein: CASSLWEGYGYTF. The CDR3 DNA sequence: TGTGCCAGCAGTTTATGGGAGGGCTATGGCTACACCTTC.

This rearrangement joins TRBV4-2 to TRBJ2-5, with 10 bases lining up with TRBD2. CDR3 size: 15 residues. Germline V gives CDR1 LGHNA, CDR2 YNFKEQ. Losses at the gene ends were 4 bases for V and 2 bases for J; bases not matched to a gene: 4. For the CDR3, the DNA is TGTGCCAGCAGCCCACTAGCGGGACCACAAGAGACCCAGTACTTC. Translation gives CASSPLAGPQETQYF.

This clone showed up just once. The chain uses TRBV4-2 and TRBJ1-4; D unresolved. The CDR3 runs 16 residues. CDR1 and CDR2 (germline): LGHNA, YNFKEQ. Trimming left V 1 base short and J 8 bases short, with 17 bases between. The CDR3, as DNA: TGTGCCAGCAGCCAAGCCCCGGCCGCCGCGCGGGAAAAACTGTTTTTT. Amino acids: CASSQAPAAAREKLFF.